These 5 T cell receptor beta chains were all obtained from the same sample, sequenced in a study of beta chain features in type 1 diabetes. Study results and limitations: TCRB CDR3s were moderately but significantly shorter in Type 1 diabetes patients in all four CD4+ subsets.

Sequenced material consisted of expressed TCRB transcripts (all of the isolated RNA was reverse transcribed). Sequencing used immunoSEQ multiplex PCR; TCRdb keeps in-frame clones, though not all of them. Here the sample spans 250,000 to 350,000 clones, approximately 14% being singletons. The antigens for these receptors are not known. The sample consisted of naive CD4+ T cells from blood. All receptors derive from a young man with type 1 diabetes.

The rearrangement uses TRBV29-1 and TRBJ2-5; 9 bases agree with TRBD2. Germline V gene data show CDR1 as SQVTM and CDR2 as ANQGSEA. CDR3 size: 14 residues. J gave up 5 bases and V 4 bases, and 8 bases lay outside the gene matches. The CDR3: CSVARREGRETQYF. Written as DNA, the CDR3 is TGCAGCGTTGCCCGGCGGGAGGGCCGGGAGACCCAGTACTTC. Using reference TRBV29-1 and TRBJ2-5 for the parts outside the CDR3, the full variable domain is SAVISQKPSRDICQRGTSLTIQCQVDSQVTMMFWYRQQPGQSLTLIATANQGSEATYESGFVIDKFPISRPNLTFSTLTVSNMSPEDSSIYLCSVARREGRETQYFGPGTRLLVL.

The J gene is TRBJ2-7, the V gene TRBV28; possibly TRBD1 for D (6 bases). Between the trimmed V and J ends, which lost 8 bases and 5 bases, there was a span of 19 bases. The V gene's germline CDR1 is MDHEN and CDR2 SYDVKM. This CDR3 region has 14 residues. DNA for the CDR3: TGTGCCAGCTCCCCCCCCCGCAGGGGCAACGAGCAGTACTTC. It translates to CASSPPRRGNEQYF.

The chain joins TRBV27 to TRBJ2-1; 13 nucleotides align to TRBD2. The CDR3 spans 16 residues. V lost 4 bases, J lost 6 bases, and 6 bases stayed unmatched. Germline values: CDR1 MNHEY, CDR2 SMNVEV (reference sequence). The CDR3 region has the DNA TGTGCCAGCAGTTCCCAACTAGCGGGAGGGACCAATGAGCAGTTCTTC. Translated: CASSSQLAGGTNEQFF.

This chain links TRBV29-1 with TRBJ2-5; the match to TRBD1 covers 12 bases. The J call may be mistaken, given a closer DNA end match to TRBJ2-7. Germline V lookup: CDR1 SQVTM, CDR2 ANQGSEA. This CDR3 has 14 amino acids. The DNA for the CDR3 is TGCAGCGCCCCGGCGGGACAGGGGGCTGGCGAGCAGTACTTC. Translating gives CSAPAGQGAGEQYF.

The table lists this clone with a few counts. This chain connects TRBV7-9 to TRBJ2-3; 8 bases are a match to TRBD1. The CDR3 extends over 18 amino acids. V shed 3 bases, J shed 2 bases, and the junction held 13 bases outside the gene matches. Germline-derived CDR1 and CDR2 are SEHNR and FQNEAQ (reference sequence). CDR3 coding DNA: TGTGCCAGCAGCTTCCCCCCAGGGGGCTCCTTCCTCACAGATACGCAGTATTTT. Translation: CASSFPPGGSFLTDTQYF.